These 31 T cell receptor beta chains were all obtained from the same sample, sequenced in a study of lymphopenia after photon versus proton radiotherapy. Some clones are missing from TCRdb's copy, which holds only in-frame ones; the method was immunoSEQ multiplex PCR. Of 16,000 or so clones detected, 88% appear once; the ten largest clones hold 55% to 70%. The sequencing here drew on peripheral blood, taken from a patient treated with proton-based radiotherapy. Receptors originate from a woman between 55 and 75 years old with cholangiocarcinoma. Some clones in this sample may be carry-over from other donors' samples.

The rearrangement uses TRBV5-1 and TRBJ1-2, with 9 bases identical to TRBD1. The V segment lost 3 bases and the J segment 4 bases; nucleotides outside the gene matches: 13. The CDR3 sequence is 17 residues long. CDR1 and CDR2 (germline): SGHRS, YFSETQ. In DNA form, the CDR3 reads TGCGCCAGCAGCTCGTCCGGGACAGGGAAAAACGTCTATGGCTACACCTTC. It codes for CASSSSGTGKNVYGYTF.

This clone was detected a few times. DNA of the CDR3: TGTGCCAGCAACATACAGGGTTCCACTGAAGCTTTCTTT. Its protein product is CASNIQGSTEAFF. The genes are TRBV6-6 and TRBJ1-1; maybe TRBD1 (6 bases). The CDR3 sequence is 13 residues long. Germline V gene lookup returns CDR1 MNHNY and CDR2 SVGAGI (reference sequence). Trimming took off 7 bases at V and 4 bases at J, with 13 bases between the two ends.

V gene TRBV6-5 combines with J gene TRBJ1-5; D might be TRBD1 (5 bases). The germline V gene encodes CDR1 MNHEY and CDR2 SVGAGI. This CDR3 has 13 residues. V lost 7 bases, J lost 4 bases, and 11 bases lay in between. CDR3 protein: CASTPKGNQPQHF. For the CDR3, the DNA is TGTGCCAGCACACCAAAGGGGAATCAGCCCCAGCATTTT.

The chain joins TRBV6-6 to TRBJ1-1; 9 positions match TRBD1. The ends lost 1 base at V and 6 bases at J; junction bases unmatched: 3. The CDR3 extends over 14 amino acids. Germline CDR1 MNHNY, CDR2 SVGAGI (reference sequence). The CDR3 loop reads CASSYLGQGSEAFF. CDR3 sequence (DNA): TGTGCCAGCAGTTACTTGGGACAGGGTTCTGAAGCTTTCTTT.

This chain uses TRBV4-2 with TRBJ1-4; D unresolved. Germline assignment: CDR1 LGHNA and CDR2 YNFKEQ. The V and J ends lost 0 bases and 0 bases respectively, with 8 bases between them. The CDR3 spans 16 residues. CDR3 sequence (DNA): TGTGCCAGCAGCCAAGAGACGGCCTCAACTAATGAAAAACTGTTTTTT. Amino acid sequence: CASSQETASTNEKLFF.

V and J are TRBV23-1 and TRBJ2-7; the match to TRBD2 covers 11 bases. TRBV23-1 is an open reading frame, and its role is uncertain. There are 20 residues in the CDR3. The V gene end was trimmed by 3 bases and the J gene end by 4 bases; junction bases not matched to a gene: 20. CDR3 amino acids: CASSQPRLAGPPPPEYEQYF. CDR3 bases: TGCGCCAGCAGTCAGCCACGACTAGCGGGACCTCCCCCCCCCGAATACGAGCAGTACTTC.

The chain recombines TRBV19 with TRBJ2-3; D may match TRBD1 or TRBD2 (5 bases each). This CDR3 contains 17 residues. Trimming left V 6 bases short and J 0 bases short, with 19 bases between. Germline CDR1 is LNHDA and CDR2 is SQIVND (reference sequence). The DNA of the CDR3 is TGTGCCAGTAGGGACCGGGGCTACAAGACTAGCACAGATACGCAGTATTTT. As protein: CASRDRGYKTSTDTQYF.

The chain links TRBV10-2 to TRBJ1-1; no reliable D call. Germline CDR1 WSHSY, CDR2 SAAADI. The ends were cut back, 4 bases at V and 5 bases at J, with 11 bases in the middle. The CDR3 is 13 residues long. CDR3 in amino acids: CASSGPQWTEAFF. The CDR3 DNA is TGCGCCAGCAGTGGGCCGCAGTGGACTGAAGCTTTCTTT.

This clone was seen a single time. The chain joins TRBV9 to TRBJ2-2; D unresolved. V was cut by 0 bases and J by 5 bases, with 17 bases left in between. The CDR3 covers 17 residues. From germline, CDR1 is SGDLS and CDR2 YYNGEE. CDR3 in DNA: TGTGCCAGCAGCGTAGGAGGCAATCGATTAGATACCGGGGAGCTGTTTTTT. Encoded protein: CASSVGGNRLDTGELFF.

CDR3 sequence reads: CATSERGTGKIGSSFTDTQYF. In DNA form, the CDR3 reads TGTGCCACCAGCGAGAGAGGGACTGGAAAAATCGGTTCCAGCTTCACAGATACGCAGTATTTT. The chain links TRBV15 to TRBJ2-3; a possible D gene is TRBD2 (6 bases). The CDR3 consists of 21 residues. V lost 5 bases and J lost 2, with 32 bases in between. Germline CDR1 and CDR2: LNHNV and YYDKDF (reference sequence).

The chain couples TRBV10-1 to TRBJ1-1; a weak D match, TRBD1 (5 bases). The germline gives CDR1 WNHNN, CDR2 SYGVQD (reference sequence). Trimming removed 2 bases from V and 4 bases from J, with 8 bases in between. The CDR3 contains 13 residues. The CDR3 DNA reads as TGCGCCAGCAGTGAGCTCGGGGCCACTGAAGCTTTCTTT. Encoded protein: CASSELGATEAFF.

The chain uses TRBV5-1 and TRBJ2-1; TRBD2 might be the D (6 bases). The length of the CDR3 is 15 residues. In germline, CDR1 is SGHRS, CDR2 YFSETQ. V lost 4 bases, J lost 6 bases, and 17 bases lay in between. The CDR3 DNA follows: TGCGCCAGCAGCCCTACTAGCCCTGCTGGCAATGAGCAGTTCTTC. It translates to CASSPTSPAGNEQFF.

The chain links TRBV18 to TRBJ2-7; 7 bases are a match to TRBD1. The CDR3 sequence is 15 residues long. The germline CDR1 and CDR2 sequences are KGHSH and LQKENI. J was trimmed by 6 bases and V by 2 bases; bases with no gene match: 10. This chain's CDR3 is CASSPLEGAALEQYF. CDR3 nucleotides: TGTGCCAGCTCACCATTAGAGGGGGCGGCCCTCGAGCAGTACTTC.

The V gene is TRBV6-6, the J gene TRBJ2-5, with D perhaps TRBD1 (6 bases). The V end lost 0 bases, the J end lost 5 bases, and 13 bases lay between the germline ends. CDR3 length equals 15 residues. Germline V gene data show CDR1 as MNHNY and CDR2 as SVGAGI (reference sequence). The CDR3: CASSYSQGRGETQYF. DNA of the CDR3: TGTGCCAGCAGTTACTCCCAGGGTAGGGGGGAGACCCAGTACTTC.

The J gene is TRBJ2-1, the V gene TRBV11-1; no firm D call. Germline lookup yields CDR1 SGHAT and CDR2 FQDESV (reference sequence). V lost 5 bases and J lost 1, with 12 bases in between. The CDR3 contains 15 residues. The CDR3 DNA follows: TGTGCCAGCAGCCCCTGGACGGTTTCCTACAATGAGCAGTTCTTC. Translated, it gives CASSPWTVSYNEQFF.

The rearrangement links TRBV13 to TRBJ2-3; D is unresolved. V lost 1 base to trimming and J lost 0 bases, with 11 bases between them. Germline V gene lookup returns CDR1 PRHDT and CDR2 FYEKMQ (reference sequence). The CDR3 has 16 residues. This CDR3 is CASSLAAVASTDTQYF. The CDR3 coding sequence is TGTGCCAGCAGCTTAGCGGCTGTGGCTAGCACAGATACGCAGTATTTT.

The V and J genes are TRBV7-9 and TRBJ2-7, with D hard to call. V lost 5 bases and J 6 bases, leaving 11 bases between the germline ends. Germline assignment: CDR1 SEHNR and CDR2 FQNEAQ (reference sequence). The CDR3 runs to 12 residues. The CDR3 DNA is TGTGCCAGCAGCCGAGTTTCTCCCGAGCAGTACTTC. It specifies CASSRVSPEQYF.

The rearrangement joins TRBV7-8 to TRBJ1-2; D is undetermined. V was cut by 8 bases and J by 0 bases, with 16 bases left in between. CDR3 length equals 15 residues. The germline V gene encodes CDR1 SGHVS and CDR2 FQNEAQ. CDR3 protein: CASVDGGSANYGYTF. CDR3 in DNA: TGTGCCAGCGTCGACGGAGGTTCAGCTAACTATGGCTACACCTTC.

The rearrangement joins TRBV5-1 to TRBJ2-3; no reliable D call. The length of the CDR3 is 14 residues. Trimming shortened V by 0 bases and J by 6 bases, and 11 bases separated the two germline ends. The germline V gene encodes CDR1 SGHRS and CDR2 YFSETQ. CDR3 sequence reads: CASSLVSAIDTQYF. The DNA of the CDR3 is TGCGCCAGCAGCTTGGTCTCGGCGATTGATACGCAGTATTTT.

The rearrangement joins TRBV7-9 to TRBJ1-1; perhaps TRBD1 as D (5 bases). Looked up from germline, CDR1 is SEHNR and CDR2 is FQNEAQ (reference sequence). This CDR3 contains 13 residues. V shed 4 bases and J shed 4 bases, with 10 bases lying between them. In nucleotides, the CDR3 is TGTGCCAGCAGCTCCCGCGGGGGCACTGAAGCTTTCTTT. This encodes CASSSRGGTEAFF.

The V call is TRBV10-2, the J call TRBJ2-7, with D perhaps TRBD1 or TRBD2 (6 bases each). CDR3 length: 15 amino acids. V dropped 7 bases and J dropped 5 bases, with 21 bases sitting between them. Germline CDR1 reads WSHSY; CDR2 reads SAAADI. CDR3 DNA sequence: TGCGCCAGCAAACCAGGGGACTGGGATCTGAACGAGCAGTACTTC. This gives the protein CASKPGDWDLNEQYF.

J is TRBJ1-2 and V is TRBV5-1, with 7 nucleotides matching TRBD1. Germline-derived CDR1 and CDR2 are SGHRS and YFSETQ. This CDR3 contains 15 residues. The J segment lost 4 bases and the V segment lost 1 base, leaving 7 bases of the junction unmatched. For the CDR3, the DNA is TGCGCCAGCAGCTTGTCAACAGGGGCACGCTATGGCTACACCTTC. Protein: CASSLSTGARYGYTF.

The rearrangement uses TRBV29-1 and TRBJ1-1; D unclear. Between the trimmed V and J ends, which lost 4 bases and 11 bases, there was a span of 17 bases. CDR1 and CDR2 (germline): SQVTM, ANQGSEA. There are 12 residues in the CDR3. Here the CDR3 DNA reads TGCAGCGTTGTAGTTGGAGCGTTGCGTGCTTTCTTT. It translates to CSVVVGALRAFF.

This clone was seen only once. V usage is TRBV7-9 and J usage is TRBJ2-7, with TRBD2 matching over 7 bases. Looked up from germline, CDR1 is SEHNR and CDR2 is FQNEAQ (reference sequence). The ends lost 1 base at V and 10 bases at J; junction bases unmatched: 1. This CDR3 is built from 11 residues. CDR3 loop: CASSLEAGQYF. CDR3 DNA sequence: TGTGCCAGCAGCTTAGAAGCGGGACAGTACTTC.

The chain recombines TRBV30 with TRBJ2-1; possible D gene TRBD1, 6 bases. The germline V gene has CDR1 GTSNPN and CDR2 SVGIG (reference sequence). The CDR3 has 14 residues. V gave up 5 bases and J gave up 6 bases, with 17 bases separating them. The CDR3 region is CAWGGPIKVNEQFF. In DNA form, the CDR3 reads TGTGCCTGGGGGGGCCCCATAAAGGTCAATGAGCAGTTCTTC.

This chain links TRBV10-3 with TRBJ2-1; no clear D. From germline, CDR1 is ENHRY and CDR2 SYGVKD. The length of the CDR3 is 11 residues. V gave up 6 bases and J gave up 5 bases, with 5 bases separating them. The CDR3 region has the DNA TGTGCCATCAGCAAAAACAATGAGCAGTTCTTC. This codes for CAISKNNEQFF.

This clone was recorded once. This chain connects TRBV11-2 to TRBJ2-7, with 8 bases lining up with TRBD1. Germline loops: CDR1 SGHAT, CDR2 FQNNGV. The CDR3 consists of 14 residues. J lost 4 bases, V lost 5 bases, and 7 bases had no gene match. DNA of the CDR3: TGTGCCAGCAGCAAGCCGGGACAGGCGTACGAGCAGTACTTC. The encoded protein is CASSKPGQAYEQYF.

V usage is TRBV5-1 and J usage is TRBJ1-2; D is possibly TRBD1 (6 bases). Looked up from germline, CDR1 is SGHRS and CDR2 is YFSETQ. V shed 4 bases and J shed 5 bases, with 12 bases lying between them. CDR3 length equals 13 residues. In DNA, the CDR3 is TGCGCCAGCAGCGAACAGGGTGATTATGGCTACACCTTC. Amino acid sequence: CASSEQGDYGYTF.

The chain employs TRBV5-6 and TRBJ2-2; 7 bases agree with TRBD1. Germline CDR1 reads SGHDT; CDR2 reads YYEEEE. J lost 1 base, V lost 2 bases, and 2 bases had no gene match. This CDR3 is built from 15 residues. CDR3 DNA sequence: TGTGCCAGCAGCTTTGGGACAGTGAACACCGGGGAGCTGTTTTTT. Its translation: CASSFGTVNTGELFF. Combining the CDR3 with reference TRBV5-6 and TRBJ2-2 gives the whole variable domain DAGVTQSPTHLIKTRGQQVTLRCSPKSGHDTVSWYQQALGQGPQFIFQYYEEEERQRGNFPDRFSGHQFPNYSSELNVNALLLGDSALYLCASSFGTVNTGELFFGEGSRLTVL.

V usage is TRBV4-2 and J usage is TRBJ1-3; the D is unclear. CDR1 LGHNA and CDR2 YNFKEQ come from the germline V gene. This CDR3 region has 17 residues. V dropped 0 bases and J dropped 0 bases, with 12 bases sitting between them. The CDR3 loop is CASSQEYNQVSGNTIYF. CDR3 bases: TGTGCCAGCAGCCAAGAGTACAACCAGGTCTCTGGAAACACCATATATTTT.

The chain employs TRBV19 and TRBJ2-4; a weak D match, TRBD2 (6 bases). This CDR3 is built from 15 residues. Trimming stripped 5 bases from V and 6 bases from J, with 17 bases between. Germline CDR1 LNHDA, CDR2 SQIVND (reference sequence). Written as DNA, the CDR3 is TGTGCCAGTAGTTACGGGGGAAGCCCGATAAACATTCAGTACTTC. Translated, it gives CASSYGGSPINIQYF.